The present T cell receptor (beta chain) was sequenced within a study of PD-1 blockade in classical Hodgkin lymphoma. As regards this clone: The antigen is undetermined.

TCRdb's table, derived via immunoSEQ multiplex PCR, lists solely in-frame clones and lacks some. The sample yields approximately 15,000 clones, 82% seen once. Study-wide results and caveats: Nivolumab initiation under 1 year post-ASCT meant exclusion. Whereas CD4+ TCR diversity had risen significantly by C4D1, CD8+ TCR diversity had not.

Every one of the patients relapsed after autologous stem cell transplantation (brentuximab vedotin exposure was variable). The origin of this receptor is a human donor with classical Hodgkin lymphoma. Sample: peripheral blood mononuclear cells (PBMCs), taken before the second cycle of nivolumab.

The CDR3: CASSPASRGGETQYF. Here the CDR3 DNA reads TGTGCCAGCAGCCCAGCAAGTAGGGGCGGAGAGACCCAGTACTTC. The gene calls are TRBV9 and TRBJ2-5, with D possibly TRBD1 on 5 matching bases. Trimming removed 4 bases at V and 4 bases at J, with 17 bases between. The germline gives CDR1 SGDLS, CDR2 YYNGEE. The CDR3 is made up of 15 amino acids.